This TCR beta chain emerged from a study of CD8+CD57+ T cells in acquired aplastic anemia (dated by TCRdb to the late 2010s). Background for the entire study: On average, sorted CD4+ and CD8+ cells yielded around 3.5 ug of extracted DNA, with a range of roughly 0.19 to 27.4 ug. CD8+CD57+ expansion was defined as a frequency above the mean frequency observed in healthy subjects. Results and caveats for the whole study, not just this receptor: No significant difference in CD8+ Simpson's diversity was found between patients and healthy controls (P=0.060). Although roughly 29 CD8+ CDR3 sequences were shared by patients and controls, these sequences appeared highly expressed in patients and within the immunodominant clones of patients.

The patients picked for sequencing were ones in whom flow cytometry had shown an expansion of CD8+CD57+ cells. Every patient had a diagnosis of severe acquired aplastic anemia based on International Study of Aplastic Anemia and Agranulocytosis and Camitta criteria. At the time blood was sampled, none of the patients had received any therapy. TCR repertoires of sorted CD4+ and CD8+ blood T cells from severe aplastic anemia patients and healthy subjects were deep-sequenced in the study. Patients were enrolled in the USA under clinicaltrials.gov protocols 00001620, 01623167, 00001397, 00071045, 00081523 and 00961064. Ficoll-Paque density gradient centrifugation was used to isolate peripheral blood mononuclear cells. Before DNA extraction, CD4+ and CD8+ T cells were sorted by FACS or by magnetic beads. Taken from the germline V gene, the CDR1 and CDR2 loops are MGHDK and SYGVNS. Taken from cysteine to phenylalanine, the CDR3 has 16 residues. Only the CDR3 portion is preserved as DNA: 48 bases, with reading frame beginning at the first base. V loses 7 bases, J loses 7 bases, and the germline ends lie 20 bases apart.

Remarks on this clonotype: The antigen it recognizes is unknown. Within one base of it there is no much larger clone, and no base qualities were kept.

TCR beta VDJ combination and CDR3 sequence profiling used genomic DNA as the template. TCR repertoire sequencing was run on an Illumina HiSeq 2000. The paper's processing steps were these. Repertoire assessment relied on Simpson's diversity index, CDR3 size and DJ length profiles, and TRBV/TRBJ rearrangement plots. The most abundant DNA sequence in the deep sequencing data was taken as the immunodominant clone. CDR3 amino acid sequences were checked for sharing across subjects and were also compared against the VDJdb database and published repertoires. TCRdb's own reprocessing of the public reads used fastp at Q25 and MiXCR and kept productive beta chains. Rows with a matching CDR3 protein are joined into one entry that keeps the most common DNA and genes. The V and J calls reflect TCRdb's pipeline rather than the authors' work. Across this sample there are under 500,000 distinct CDR3 sequences, with around 33% seen only once. The ten largest clones add up to 0.8% to 0.85% of the sample.

The sample comprised sorted CD4+, CD8+, or CD8+CD57+ T cells (not recorded which) from PBMCs. The chain is assembled from TRBV25-1 and TRBJ1-6, and the D gene may be TRBD1, 6 bases matching. The clonotype was recovered from a human donor with aplastic anemia. The CDR3 protein: CASNTLGGSENSPLHF. The nucleotide sequence is given as TGTGCCAGCAATACCTTGGGGGGCAGTGAGAATTCACCCCTCCACTTT.